The T cell receptor (beta chain) described here comes from a study of Ad26.COV2.S vaccination and SARS-CoV-2 variants. Here immunoSEQ multiplex PCR was the method, and the copy in TCRdb shows in-frame clones only, minus some. The sample records 440,000 or so clones, roughly 90% being singletons. CDR1 is SGDLS and CDR2 is YYNGEE in the germline V gene. V was clipped by 3 bases and J by 1 base, with 21 bases between them. The CDR3 runs to 18 residues. As to treatment: 15 to 20 received Ad26.COV2.S at low or high dose, single or two shots; roughly five received placebo; per-sample allocation not given. Sample collection was performed on day 63 after the first vaccine or placebo injection.

Material: peripheral blood, obtained in a trial of Ad26.COV2.S vaccine versus placebo. V usage is TRBV9 and J usage is TRBJ2-3, with a possible D match to TRBD2 (6 bases). The TCR originated in a person between 18 and 65 years old who received the Ad26.COV2.S COVID-19 vaccine or a placebo. This chain's CDR3 is CASSAPPGEDLGTDTQYF. The CDR3 DNA reads as TGTGCCAGCAGCGCCCCCCCGGGGGAGGACCTTGGCACAGATACGCAGTATTTT.